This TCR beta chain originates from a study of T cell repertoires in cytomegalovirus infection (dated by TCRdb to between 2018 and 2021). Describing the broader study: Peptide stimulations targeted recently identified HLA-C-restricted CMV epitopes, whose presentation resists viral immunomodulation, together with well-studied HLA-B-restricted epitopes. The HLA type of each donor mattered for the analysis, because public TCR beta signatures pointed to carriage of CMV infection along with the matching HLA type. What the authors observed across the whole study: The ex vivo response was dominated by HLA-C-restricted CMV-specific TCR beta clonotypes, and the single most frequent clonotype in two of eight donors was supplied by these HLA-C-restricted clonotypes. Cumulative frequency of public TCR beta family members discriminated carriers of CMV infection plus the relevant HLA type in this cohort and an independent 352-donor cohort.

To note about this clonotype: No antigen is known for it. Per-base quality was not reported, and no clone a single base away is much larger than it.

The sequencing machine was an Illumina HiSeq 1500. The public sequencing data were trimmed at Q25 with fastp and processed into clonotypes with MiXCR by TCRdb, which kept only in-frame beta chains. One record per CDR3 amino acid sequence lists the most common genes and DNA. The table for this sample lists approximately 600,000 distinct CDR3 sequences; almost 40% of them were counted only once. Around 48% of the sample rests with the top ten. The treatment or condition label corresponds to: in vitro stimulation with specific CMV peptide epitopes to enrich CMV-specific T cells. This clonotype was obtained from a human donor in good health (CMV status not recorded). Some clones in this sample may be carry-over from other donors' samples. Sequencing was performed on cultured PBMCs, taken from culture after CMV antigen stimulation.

The CDR3 is CASGLVTGTGNQPQHF. The sequence in DNA is TGTGCTAGTGGTTTGGTAACGGGGACAGGCAATCAGCCCCAGCATTTT. The rearrangement combines TRBV12-5 with TRBJ1-5; TRBD1 fits 7 bases in the junction. From V the trimming removes 0 bases and from J it removes 2 bases, while the gene matches leave 4 bases of the junction unaccounted for. Looking up the germline V gene yields CDR1 LGHNT and CDR2 FRNRAP. Taken from cysteine to phenylalanine, the CDR3 has 16 residues. The retained sequence is limited to the CDR3, 48 bases, with the frame set at the first base.